This is a list of T cell receptor beta chains from one sample in a study of cytomegalovirus exposure and HLA in healthy donors. Data came from immunoSEQ multiplex PCR; TCRdb stores just in-frame clones and leaves some out. This sample carries some 330,000 clones, about nine tenths of them seen once, and the ten largest clones take 0.84%. Source material: PBMCs. These receptor sequences come from a woman aged 18-30 years in good health and CMV-seronegative. Each CDR3 is given with its conserved first and last residue. D genes are given only for firm matches. Expanded clones are given a class, and other clones once, few, many or no size at all.

j_call | v_call | clone_size | d_call | cdr3_aa | cdr3_nt
TRBJ2-1 | TRBV28 | - | TRBD1 | CATRPVWQGAGNEQFF | TGTGCCACCCGACCCGTTTGGCAGGGGGCAGGAAATGAGCAGTTCTTC
TRBJ2-7 | TRBV21-1 | - | - | CASSPSPGEQYF | TGTGCCAGCAGCCCTAGTCCGGGGGAGCAGTACTTC
TRBJ2-7 | TRBV7-6 | - | - | CASSQIQTYEQYF | TGTGCCAGCAGCCAAATCCAGACCTACGAGCAGTACTTC
TRBJ2-7 | TRBV5-5 | - | - | CASSRDSDYEQYF | TGTGCCAGCAGCCGGGACTCGGACTACGAGCAGTACTTC
TRBJ1-5 | TRBV19 | - | TRBD1 | CASSIVPGTGHSNQPQHF | TGTGCCAGTAGTATAGTCCCCGGGACAGGACATAGCAATCAGCCCCAGCATTTT
TRBJ2-7 | TRBV5-1 | - | TRBD1 | CASSPSQGAIGEQYF | TGCGCCAGCAGTCCTTCGCAGGGGGCCATTGGCGAGCAGTACTTC
TRBJ1-5 | TRBV6-5 | once | - | CASSRDSSNQPQHF | TGTGCCAGCAGCCGCGACAGTTCCAATCAGCCCCAGCATTTT
TRBJ2-1 | TRBV27 | - | TRBD2 | CASSSGLGFGNEQFF | TGTGCCAGCAGTTCCGGACTAGGGTTCGGCAATGAGCAGTTCTTC
TRBJ2-6 | TRBV4-3 | medium-sized | - | CASSQDGQASGANVLTF | TGCGCCAGCAGCCAAGATGGACAAGCCTCTGGGGCCAACGTCCTGACTTTC
TRBJ1-4 | TRBV7-9 | - | TRBD1 | CASSWTGGLEKLFF | TGTGCCAGCAGCTGGACAGGGGGTCTTGAAAAACTGTTTTTT
TRBJ2-1 | TRBV4-3 | - | - | CASASWRAYNEQFF | TGCGCCAGCGCCTCCTGGCGGGCCTACAATGAGCAGTTCTTC
TRBJ2-7 | TRBV25-1 | - | TRBD2 | CASSEVGSGVYEQYF | TGTGCCAGCAGTGAAGTAGGTAGCGGGGTCTACGAGCAGTACTTC
TRBJ1-5 | TRBV7-8 | once | - | CASSISDNQPQHF | TGTGCCAGCAGCATTTCAGACAATCAGCCCCAGCATTTT
TRBJ2-7 | TRBV4-2 | once | - | CASSQQTEYEQYF | TGTGCCAGCAGCCAGCAAACAGAATACGAGCAGTACTTC
TRBJ1-2 | TRBV27 | - | TRBD1 | CASSTRTGEMGGYTF | TGTGCCAGCAGTACCCGGACAGGGGAAATGGGTGGCTACACCTTC
TRBJ2-7 | TRBV27 | - | TRBD1 | CASRTDRGGSYEQYF | TGTGCCAGCAGGACAGACAGGGGGGGTTCCTACGAGCAGTACTTC